The clone carrying this T cell receptor (beta chain) was observed many times. As yet, its antigen is unknown. The data derive from a study of blood T cells in healthy people across ages. Study-wide results and caveats: Roughly linearly, TCR beta diversity per million T cells fell as age increased.

Isolation per sample recovered at least 6 million PBMCs. Total RNA was extracted at no less than 6 micrograms per sample. For the second PCR, which ran for about 6 to 11 cycles, a sample-barcoded 5' primer and a J-beta primer mix were used. Carrying 12 random nucleotides, a template-switch adaptor labeled each individual cDNA molecule. A single record per CDR3 protein comes from TCRdb applying MiXCR to the 5' RACE reads. The sample has 870,000 or so distinct CDR3 sequences, 25% to 35% seen once. Trimming cost V 5 bases and J 9 bases; bases outside gene matches: 6. There are 13 residues in the CDR3. The germline gives CDR1 SGHTA, CDR2 FQGNSA.

J is TRBJ2-1 and V is TRBV7-2; 8 bases agree with TRBD1. The source of this sequence is a woman of 80 years or more in good health. The sequenced sample was blood. The CDR3 sequence is CASSTAGGFEQFF. In DNA, the CDR3 is TGTGCCAGCAGCACCGCAGGGGGCTTTGAGCAGTTCTTC.